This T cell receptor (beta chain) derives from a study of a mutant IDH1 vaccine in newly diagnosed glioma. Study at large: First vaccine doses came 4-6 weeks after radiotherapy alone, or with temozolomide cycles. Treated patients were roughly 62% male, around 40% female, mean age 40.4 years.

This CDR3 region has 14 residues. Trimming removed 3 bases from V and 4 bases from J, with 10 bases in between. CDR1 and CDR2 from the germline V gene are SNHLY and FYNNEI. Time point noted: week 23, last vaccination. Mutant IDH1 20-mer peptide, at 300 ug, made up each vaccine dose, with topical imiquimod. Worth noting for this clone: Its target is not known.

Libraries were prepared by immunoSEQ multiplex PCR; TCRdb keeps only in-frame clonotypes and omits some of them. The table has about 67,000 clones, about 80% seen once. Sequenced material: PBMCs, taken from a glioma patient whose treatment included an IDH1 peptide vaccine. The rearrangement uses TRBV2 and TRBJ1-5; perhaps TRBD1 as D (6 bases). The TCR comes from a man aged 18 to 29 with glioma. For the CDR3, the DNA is TGTGCCAGCAGTGAGAAGGGGGGAAATCAGCCCCAGCATTTT. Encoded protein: CASSEKGGNQPQHF.